The clone carrying this TCR beta chain was seen just once. This sample was taken from a study of blood T cell repertoires in COVID-19. The overall study: There were acute and convalescent COVID-19 samples, and they came from the United States, Italy and Spain. The analysed material was cDNA or gDNA that came from T cells, B-cell-depleted T cells, or PBMCs.

V gave up 6 bases and J gave up 7 bases, with 12 bases separating them. This CDR3 has 12 amino acids. Germline values: CDR1 SNHLY, CDR2 FYNNEI. Measured with immunoSEQ multiplex PCR; TCRdb has only the in-frame clones, and not every one. The sample contains around 140,000 clones, over 65% of which appear only once. Sequences were obtained from peripheral blood. The rearrangement joins TRBV2 to TRBJ1-2; tentatively, D is TRBD1 (6 bases). The TCR originated in an elderly woman with active or convalescent COVID-19. Written as DNA, the CDR3 is TGTGCCAGCAGACTAACAGGGACTGGCTACACCTTC. Protein sequence: CASRLTGTGYTF.